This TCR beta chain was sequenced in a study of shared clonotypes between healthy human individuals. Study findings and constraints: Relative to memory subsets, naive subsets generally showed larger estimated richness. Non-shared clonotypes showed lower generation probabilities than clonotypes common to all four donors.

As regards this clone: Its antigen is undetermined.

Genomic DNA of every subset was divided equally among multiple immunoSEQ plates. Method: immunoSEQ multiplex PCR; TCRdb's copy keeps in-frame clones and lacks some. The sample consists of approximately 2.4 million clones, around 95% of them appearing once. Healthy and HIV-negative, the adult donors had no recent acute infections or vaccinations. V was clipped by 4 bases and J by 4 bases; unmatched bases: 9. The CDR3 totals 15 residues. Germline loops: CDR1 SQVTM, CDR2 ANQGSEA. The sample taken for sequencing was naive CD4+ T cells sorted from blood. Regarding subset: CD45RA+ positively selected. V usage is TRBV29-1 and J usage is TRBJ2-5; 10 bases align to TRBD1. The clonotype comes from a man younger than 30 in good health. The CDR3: CSVADGTGVGETQYF. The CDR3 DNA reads TGCAGCGTTGCTGACGGGACAGGGGTTGGAGAGACCCAGTACTTC. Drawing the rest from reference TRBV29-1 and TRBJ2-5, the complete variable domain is SAVISQKPSRDICQRGTSLTIQCQVDSQVTMMFWYRQQPGQSLTLIATANQGSEATYESGFVIDKFPISRPNLTFSTLTVSNMSPEDSSIYLCSVADGTGVGETQYFGPGTRLLVL.